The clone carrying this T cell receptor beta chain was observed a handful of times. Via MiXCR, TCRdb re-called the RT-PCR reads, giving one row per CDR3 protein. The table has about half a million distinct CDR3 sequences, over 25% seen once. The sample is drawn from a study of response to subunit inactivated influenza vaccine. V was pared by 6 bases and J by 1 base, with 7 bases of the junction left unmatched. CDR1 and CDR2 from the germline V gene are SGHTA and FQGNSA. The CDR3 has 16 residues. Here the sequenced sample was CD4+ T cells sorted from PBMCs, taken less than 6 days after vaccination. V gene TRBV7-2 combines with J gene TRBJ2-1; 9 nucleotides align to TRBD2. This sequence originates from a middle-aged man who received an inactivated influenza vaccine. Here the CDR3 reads CASSHASGASYNEQFF. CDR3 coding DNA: TGTGCCAGCAGTCACGCTAGCGGGGCATCCTACAATGAGCAGTTCTTC.